These 9 T cell receptor beta chains were sequenced from one sample in a study of CD8+ T cells in alopecia areata. Following RNA extraction, reverse transcription yielded cDNA that acted as the sequencing template. Method: immunoSEQ multiplex PCR; TCRdb's copy keeps in-frame clones and lacks some. The sample comprises about 270,000 clones, roughly 63% of which are singletons, and more than 0.85% rests with the top ten. Sample treatment: oral pan-JAK inhibitor, 5-10 mg twice daily. The starting material was CD4+ T cells sorted from blood, obtained at approximately week 52, from a patient treated with tofacitinib. The source of these receptors is a human donor with alopecia areata.

The chain has TRBV5-1 and TRBJ2-7; D remains ambiguous. The length of the CDR3 is 13 residues. Germline V gene lookup returns CDR1 SGHRS and CDR2 YFSETQ. The V end lost 0 bases, the J end lost 6 bases, and 10 bases lay between the germline ends. This chain's CDR3 is CASSLDWGREQYF. In nucleotides, the CDR3 is TGCGCCAGCAGCTTGGATTGGGGTCGCGAGCAGTACTTC. Supplemented by reference TRBV5-1 and TRBJ2-7, the full variable domain reads KAGVTQTPRYLIKTRGQQVTLSCSPISGHRSVSWYQQTPGQGLQFLFEYFSETQRNKGNFPGRFSGRQFSNSRSEMNVSTLELGDSALYLCASSLDWGREQYFGPGTRLTVT.

V and J are TRBV5-1 and TRBJ2-1, with TRBD1 as a possible D gene (6 bases). The ends were cut back, 4 bases at V and 4 bases at J, with 18 bases in the middle. Germline V gives CDR1 SGHRS, CDR2 YFSETQ. The CDR3 is 16 amino acids. The CDR3 nucleotides read TGCGCCAGCAGCCTGGATACAGGGAAACTATACAATGAGCAGTTCTTC. It is translated as CASSLDTGKLYNEQFF.

In this sample, this clone turned up a few times. The chain combines TRBV5-1 with TRBJ1-2, with D tentatively TRBD1 (6 bases). Trimming cost V 4 bases and J 3 bases, with 13 bases left between them. This CDR3 region has 14 residues. The germline V gene has CDR1 SGHRS and CDR2 YFSETQ. This chain's CDR3 is CASSQGGADYGYTF. The CDR3 DNA sequence: TGCGCCAGCAGCCAAGGGGGGGCGGACTATGGCTACACCTTC. The full variable domain, in which reference TRBV5-1 and TRBJ1-2 provide the parts outside the CDR3, is KAGVTQTPRYLIKTRGQQVTLSCSPISGHRSVSWYQQTPGQGLQFLFEYFSETQRNKGNFPGRFSGRQFSNSRSEMNVSTLELGDSALYLCASSQGGADYGYTFGSGTRLTVV.

The rearrangement links TRBV2 to TRBJ2-3, with 8 positions matching TRBD1. V gave up 11 bases and J gave up 2 bases; unmatched junction bases: 9. In germline, CDR1 is SNHLY, CDR2 FYNNEI. The CDR3 spans 14 residues. CDR3 DNA sequence: TGTGCCTCCAGGGACAGGAGGAACACAGATACGCAGTATTTT. Residues: CASRDRRNTDTQYF.

The chain recombines TRBV6-5 with TRBJ2-5, with 13 bases fitting TRBD2. CDR1 is MNHEY and CDR2 is SVGAGI in the germline V gene. Losses at the gene ends were 2 bases for V and 1 base for J; bases not matched to a gene: 1. CDR3 size: 16 residues. CDR3 nucleotides: TGTGCCAGCAGTTACGGGACTAGCGGGACCCAAGAGACCCAGTACTTC. Translation: CASSYGTSGTQETQYF.

This clone showed up just a few times. This chain links TRBV11-2 with TRBJ2-2; D may be TRBD1 (5 bases). V was pared by 2 bases and J by 0 bases, with 7 bases between. The CDR3 is made up of 15 amino acids. CDR1 is SGHAT, CDR2 FQNNGV, per germline. CDR3 sequence (DNA): TGTGCCAGCAGCTTACAGGGATCGAACACCGGGGAGCTGTTTTTT. It specifies CASSLQGSNTGELFF.

The genes are TRBV4-2 and TRBJ1-1; maybe TRBD1 (6 bases). CDR3 length: 17 amino acids. From germline, CDR1 is LGHNA and CDR2 YNFKEQ. The germline V and J ends were trimmed by 1 base and 1 base, with 16 bases remaining between them. The CDR3 protein is CASSQGGLGTTNTEAFF. CDR3 in DNA: TGTGCCAGCAGCCAAGGGGGCTTAGGGACAACGAACACTGAAGCTTTCTTT.

The sample holds a few counts of this clone. The chain joins TRBV27 to TRBJ1-1; D call uncertain. From germline, CDR1 is MNHEY and CDR2 SMNVEV (reference sequence). The CDR3 covers 17 residues. Trimming stripped 3 bases from V and 1 base from J, with 18 bases between. The CDR3 loop is CASSFFPPGPRNTEAFF. The CDR3 bases are TGTGCCAGCAGTTTTTTCCCCCCAGGCCCTAGGAACACTGAAGCTTTCTTT.

The CDR3 reads CASSALKTQYF. CDR3 coding DNA: TGTGCCAGCAGTGCGCTGAAGACCCAGTACTTC. The chain carries TRBV25-1 and TRBJ2-5; no clear D gene. Trimming cost V 4 bases and J 6 bases, with 6 bases left between them. The V gene's germline CDR1 is MGHDK and CDR2 SYGVNS. CDR3 length equals 11 residues. Full variable domain (outside the CDR3, taken from reference TRBV25-1 and TRBJ2-5): EADIYQTPRYLVIGTGKKITLECSQTMGHDKMYWYQQDPGMELHLIHYSYGVNSTEKGDLSSESTVSRIRTEHFPLTLESARPSHTSQYLCASSALKTQYFGPGTRLLVL.